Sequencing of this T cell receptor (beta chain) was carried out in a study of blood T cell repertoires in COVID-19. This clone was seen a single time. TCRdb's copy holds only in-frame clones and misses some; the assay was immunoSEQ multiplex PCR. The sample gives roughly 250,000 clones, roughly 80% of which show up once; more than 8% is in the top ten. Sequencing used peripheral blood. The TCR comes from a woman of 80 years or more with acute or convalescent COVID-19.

CDR3 in DNA: TGTGCCAGCAGCCGAACTAGCGGGGGCCCCTCCGGCCGTTCTAACGAGCAGTACTTC. Protein sequence: CASSRTSGGPSGRSNEQYF. The chain links TRBV3-1 (or the pseudogene TRBV3-2) to TRBJ2-7; 11 nucleotides line up with TRBD2. The junction had 19 bases not matched to a gene; V was cut back by 4 bases and J by 5 bases. Germline V gene data show CDR1 as LGHDT and CDR2 as YNNKEL (reference sequence). The CDR3 runs to 19 residues.